This TCR beta chain was recovered during a study of molecular identifiers for immune sequencing clone quantification. Notes on the study in general: The study reportedly detected spiked Jurkat TCR RNA from one cell among approximately 1 million naive cells.

Previously described methods and listed TCR primers were used for bulk TCR libraries. TCRdb redid the calling of the PCR reads with MiXCR, one entry per CDR3 protein. Found here are 550,000 to 750,000 distinct CDR3 sequences, 20% of them singletons; the top ten hold roughly 0.85%. CDR1 and CDR2 (germline): LNHDA, SQIVND (reference sequence). Trimming removed 3 bases from V and 8 bases from J; junction bases left unmatched: 4. The length of the CDR3 is 14 residues. This clonotype has just a few counts. Its specificity is unknown. The chain combines TRBV19 with TRBJ2-1; 10 bases line up with TRBD2. The clonotype originates from a human donor in good health. Some libraries in this study had Jurkat cell RNA spiked in. Sequencing used naive CD8+ T cells from blood, with Jurkat cell RNA spiked in. Subset meaning: FACS-sorted CD8+CD4-CCR7+CD45RA+ naive T cells. CDR3 bases: TGTGCCAGTAGTATTCTAGCGGGAGATGATGAGCAGTTCTTC. Translating gives CASSILAGDDEQFF. The full variable domain, with the rest looked up from reference TRBV19 and TRBJ2-1, is DGGITQSPKYLFRKEGQNVTLSCEQNLNHDAMYWYRQDPGQGLRLIYYSQIVNDFQKGDIAEGYSVSREKKESFPLTVTSAQKNPTAFYLCASSILAGDDEQFFGPGTRLTVL.